This T cell receptor (beta chain) came from a study of blood T cell repertoires in COVID-19. Background on the study: The United States, Italy and Spain provided the acute and convalescent COVID-19 samples. The analysed material was cDNA or gDNA that came from T cells, B-cell-depleted T cells, or PBMCs.

The CDR3 runs 10 residues. The V gene's germline CDR1 is DFQATT and CDR2 SNEGSKA (reference sequence). V was pared by 6 bases and J by 13 bases, with 13 bases between. Original processing methods: Estimated nucleated cell counts came from reference gene primer amplification. Libraries were prepared by immunoSEQ multiplex PCR; TCRdb keeps only in-frame clonotypes and omits some of them. V and J calls and clone size are as listed in that table; D and trimming were resolved from the DNA. The sample lists 110,000 or so clones; around 90% were seen once. The chain uses TRBV20-1 and TRBJ2-4; the D gene is possibly TRBD2 (6 bases). This sequence was found in a human donor in a cohort sampled during active COVID-19. Material for sequencing was peripheral blood. The CDR3 bases are TGCAGTGCCCGGGAGACTGGCCAGTACTTC. Amino acid sequence: CSARETGQYF.